Listed below are T cell receptor beta chains from one sample, sequenced in a study of CD8+CD57+ T cells in acquired aplastic anemia. In TCRdb, the reads were re-called with MiXCR into one record per CDR3 protein. The sample records over 150,000 distinct CDR3 sequences, 70% to 80% being singletons. Sequencing was carried out using sorted CD4+, CD8+, or CD8+CD57+ T cells (not recorded which) from PBMCs. These receptors were obtained from a human donor with aplastic anemia. CDR3s include the opening cysteine and the closing phenylalanine or tryptophan. Fields, in order: J gene, clone size, D gene, V gene, CDR3 DNA, CDR3 protein. D genes are given only for firm matches. The size entry is marked missing in some rows and otherwise reads once, few, many or a size class.

>TRBJ2-2|-|-|TRBV7-3
TGTGCCAGCAGACTAATGAACACCGGGGAGCTGTTTTTT
CASRLMNTGELFF
>TRBJ2-5|-|-|TRBV7-2
TGTGCCAGCAGCTTAGTCGGCCAGGGGGGACTTAGGGCCCAGGACTTC
CASSLVGQGGLRAQDF
>TRBJ1-1|-|-|TRBV15
TGTGCCACCAGCACAATGTGGTCCTGGGGAGATGAAGCTTTCTTT
CATSTMWSWGDEAFF
>TRBJ1-5|many|-|TRBV25-1
TGTGCCAGCAGTGAATTCTCCGAGGAGGGTAATCAGCCCCAGCATTTT
CASSEFSEEGNQPQHF
>TRBJ1-6|-|TRBD1|TRBV5-4
TGTGCCAGCACCTCCGGGGAGAGGGGGCGCGGTTCACCCCTCCACTTT
CASTSGERGRGSPLHF
>TRBJ1-2|-|-|TRBV12-3/TRBV12-4
TGTGCCAGCATGGCGTCCTATGGCTACACCTTC
CASMASYGYTF
>TRBJ2-7|few|TRBD1|TRBV7-9
TGTGCCAGCAGTCGACAAGACAGGGGCAACGGCTACGAGCAGTACTTC
CASSRQDRGNGYEQYF
>TRBJ2-2|-|TRBD1|TRBV20-1
TGCAGTGCCCGGGACAGTTTCGGGGAGCTGTTTTTT
CSARDSFGELFF
>TRBJ2-1|-|TRBD2|TRBV7-3
TGTGCCAGCAGCTTACTAGCGGAGACTATGAATGAGCAGTCCTTC
CASSLLAETMNEQSF
>TRBJ1-2|-|-|TRBV20-1
TGCAGTGCTAGAGATTGGGGAAAGACCGGCTACACCTTC
CSARDWGKTGYTF
>TRBJ1-6|-|TRBD1|TRBV2
TGTGCCAGCAGCGGAACAGGGGACAATTCACCCCTCCACTTT
CASSGTGDNSPLHF
>TRBJ1-1|-|TRBD1|TRBV5-1
TGCGCCAGCAGCTTGGAGAGGACAGGGAACGCTGAAGCTTTCTTT
CASSLERTGNAEAFF
>TRBJ2-5|-|-|TRBV30
TGTGCCTGGGGCCCTCCAGCGGGCGCGGAGACCCAGTACTTC
CAWGPPAGAETQYF
>TRBJ1-5|-|-|TRBV20-1
TGCAGTGCTGTGACAGGATATAGCAATCAGCCCCAGCATTTT
CSAVTGYSNQPQHF
>TRBJ2-2|-|-|TRBV7-7
TGTGCTAGCAGCCGATACGCCGCGAACACCGGGGAGCTGTTTTTT
CASSRYAANTGELFF
>TRBJ2-5|-|-|TRBV5-6
TGTGCCAGCAGGCGTAATGTCCGGGGCCGAGAGACCCAGTACTTC
CASRRNVRGRETQYF
>TRBJ2-3|once|-|TRBV19
TGTGCCAGTGGGGATACGCAGTATTTT
CASGDTQYF